The rows below give T cell receptor beta chains drawn from one sample of a study of blood T cell repertoires in COVID-19. This table comes from immunoSEQ multiplex PCR, and its TCRdb copy is limited to in-frame clones, with some not included. This table has roughly 120,000 clones, roughly 84% appearing once. Sequencing input: peripheral blood. The receptors shown here come from a woman in her forties or fifties with acute or convalescent COVID-19. Each CDR3 is given with its conserved first and last residue. The D gene is left open where the match is weak. Size tells how often a clone was seen (once, few, many) or the class of an expanded clone, and some rows leave it out.

d_gene	abundance	v_gene	j_gene	CDR3nt	CDR3aa
TRBD1	NA	TRBV30	TRBJ1-2	TGTGCCTGGACTCTGAAGGGGGACAGGGGAAACTATGGCTACACCTTC	CAWTLKGDRGNYGYTF
TRBD2	NA	TRBV30	TRBJ2-7	TGTGCCTGGAGTCTAGCGGGGGTTTCCTACGAGCAGTACTTC	CAWSLAGVSYEQYF
NA	NA	TRBV10-2	TRBJ1-6	TGCGCCAGCAGTGAACAGGAGCATTCACCCCTCCACTTT	CASSEQEHSPLHF
NA	NA	TRBV6-4	TRBJ2-6	TGTGCCAGCAGTGAAGGCCGGACTGTTTCTGGGGCCAACGTCCTGACTTTC	CASSEGRTVSGANVLTF
NA	once	TRBV6-5	TRBJ2-7	TGTGCCAGCAACACATACGGGACACCCCCCTACGAGCAGTACTTC	CASNTYGTPPYEQYF
NA	NA	TRBV7-3	TRBJ2-2	TGTGCCAGCTCAAGGACAGATGGGACCGGGGAGCTGTTTTTT	CASSRTDGTGELFF
NA	NA	TRBV2	TRBJ2-2	TGTGCCAGCAGTGACACAGGTCTGGAGCTGTTTTTT	CASSDTGLELFF
NA	NA	TRBV9	TRBJ1-2	TGTGCCAGCAGCGTAGAGATGGCCTATGGCTACACCTTC	CASSVEMAYGYTF
NA	NA	TRBV19	TRBJ1-1	TGTGCCAGTATGCGGGAGAGAGGGACTGAAGCTTTCTTT	CASMRERGTEAFF
NA	NA	TRBV6-5	TRBJ2-2	TGTGCCAGCACCGTGGAGGGTACGGCGGCCGGGGAGCTGTTTTTT	CASTVEGTAAGELFF
TRBD2	NA	TRBV2	TRBJ2-1	TGTGCCAGCAGTCGGGGGGGTGAGCAGTTCTTC	CASSRGGEQFF
TRBD1	NA	TRBV4-1	TRBJ2-7	TGCGCCAGCAGCCAAGCTCACAGGGGGTCCTACGAGCAGTACTTC	CASSQAHRGSYEQYF